A selection of T cell receptor beta chains follows, all from one sample in a study of quantifying T cell responses using KT2 cells. TCRdb re-called the UMI-ligation and nested PCR reads with MiXCR, one entry per CDR3 protein. The sample consists of around 56,000 distinct CDR3 sequences, roughly an eighth of them appearing once. The sequencing input was PBMCs spiked with cells of the T cell clone KT2. The origin of the receptors is a human donor. Both conserved end residues are part of each CDR3.

v_call	j_call	cdr3_aa
TRBV6-6	TRBJ2-7	CASGTVSYEQYF
TRBV25-1	TRBJ2-2	CASKAWGVDTGELFF
TRBV20-1	TRBJ1-1	CSANREAMNTEAFF
TRBV20-1	TRBJ1-1	CSAWGVNTEAFF
TRBV3-1	TRBJ2-2	CASSQSTGELFF
TRBV20-1	TRBJ2-1	CSAREGLFEQFF
TRBV20-1	TRBJ2-3	CSAGRLAGRTDTQYF
TRBV11-2	TRBJ2-2	CASSLSYGAGTTGELFF
TRBV2	TRBJ1-1	CASSAGTSNTEAFF
TRBV7-2	TRBJ2-2	CASSFNTGELFF
TRBV12-3/TRBV12-4	TRBJ2-6	CASAGTGGGWANVLTF
TRBV12-3/TRBV12-4	TRBJ1-6	CASSPGRRAESPLHF
TRBV20-1	TRBJ2-1	CSARDLEGVGEQFF
TRBV6-1	TRBJ2-3	CATPQASTLAGAKITDTQYF
TRBV11-3	TRBJ2-1	CASSFREGVSNEQFF
TRBV20-1	TRBJ1-1	CSARKRAYTEAFF
TRBV4-3	TRBJ2-3	CASSQEKTGGGDTQYF
TRBV6-1	TRBJ2-5	CASSAASLRETQYF
TRBV2	TRBJ1-2	CASSSRTGPGYYGYTF
TRBV20-1	TRBJ1-4	CSARLTGGTAEKLFF
TRBV5-1	TRBJ1-4	CASSTGFANEKLFF
TRBV29-1	TRBJ2-5	CSGGHDPQTQYF
TRBV2	TRBJ1-5	CASSPGSINQPQHF
TRBV29-1	TRBJ2-5	CSVLTETQYF
TRBV3-1	TRBJ2-1	CASSQDAGTSSYNEQFF
TRBV12-3/TRBV12-4	TRBJ1-1	CASSYTDRNTEAFF
TRBV9	TRBJ2-7	CASSVTGTSAYEQYF
TRBV12-2	TRBJ1-5	CASPVEGNQPQHF
TRBV28	TRBJ1-5	CASSLSLGRPQHF
TRBV29-1	TRBJ2-7	CSVEEGGAASGFPEQYF
TRBV30	TRBJ1-4	CAWSVQWAEKLFF
TRBV6-6	TRBJ1-5	CASRRGVGGQGDVQPQHF
TRBV20-1	TRBJ1-6	CSASDRVSSPLHF
TRBV20-1	TRBJ2-1	CSARDLGLADRNSYNEQFF
TRBV20-1	TRBJ2-7	CSAYPGLAGVGSYEQYF
TRBV6-6	TRBJ1-1	CASSPEPYTEAFF
TRBV3-1	TRBJ2-7	CASSPRFSSYEQYF
TRBV7-2	TRBJ2-1	CASSIPGLANEQFF
TRBV7-2	TRBJ2-5	CASSRGLGGGETQYF
TRBV28	TRBJ1-1	CASSFLRRGGTEAFF
TRBV4-1	TRBJ2-7	CASSTQTLGGSEQYF
TRBV14	TRBJ2-7	CASSLIAGGLYEQYF
TRBV7-8	TRBJ2-7	CASSPQGGVSTYEQYF
TRBV29-1	TRBJ2-3	CSVDGGTDTQYF
TRBV5-5	TRBJ2-1	CASSLQTSTYNEQFF
TRBV4-2	TRBJ2-2	CASSPRTGGGELFF
TRBV28	TRBJ2-7	CASSPPGYEQYF
TRBV20-1	TRBJ1-1	CSASKAGQGTEAFF